The 22 T cell receptor beta chains presented below share a single source sample, sequenced in a study of beta chain features in type 1 diabetes. Expressed TCRB transcripts were sequenced after all isolated RNA was converted to cDNA. Sequencing was performed with immunoSEQ multiplex PCR; in TCRdb, only in-frame clones are kept and a portion is missing. The data contain fewer than 350,000 clones, 8% of them singletons. Sequenced material: central memory CD4+ T cells from blood. These receptors all stem from a woman aged 18-29 years in good health.

This clone was recorded a few times. J is TRBJ2-7 and V is TRBV14, with TRBD2 matching 8 bases. J was trimmed by 2 bases and V by 5 bases; bases with no gene match: 8. The CDR3 spans 15 residues. Per the germline V gene, CDR1 is SGHDN and CDR2 is FVKESK. The CDR3 sequence is CASSERLANTYEQYF. DNA for the CDR3: TGTGCCAGCAGCGAAAGACTAGCGAACACCTACGAGCAGTACTTC. Full variable domain (outside the CDR3, taken from reference TRBV14 and TRBJ2-7): EAGVTQFPSHSVIEKGQTVTLRCDPISGHDNLYWYRRVMGKEIKFLLHFVKESKQDESGMPNNRFLAERTGGTYSTLKVQPAELEDSGVYFCASSERLANTYEQYFGPGTRLTVT.

This clone appeared many times. V and J are TRBV7-2 and TRBJ2-5; 8 positions match TRBD2. This CDR3 region has 16 residues. CDR1 SGHTA and CDR2 FQGNSA come from the germline V gene. V shed 5 bases, J shed 4 bases, and the junction held 12 bases outside the gene matches. The CDR3 region has the DNA TGTGCCAGCAGCCCCGGGGGGGTCCATCGGGGAGAGACCCAGTACTTC. Translating gives CASSPGGVHRGETQYF. Complete variable domain (other parts from reference TRBV7-2 and TRBJ2-5): GAGVSQSPSNKVTEKGKDVELRCDPISGHTALYWYRQSLGQGLEFLIYFQGNSAPDKSGLPSDRFSAERTGGSVSTLTIQRTQQEDSAVYLCASSPGGVHRGETQYFGPGTRLLVL.

The table lists this clone with a few counts. The chain is built from TRBV7-2 and TRBJ2-5; weak D call: TRBD1 (5 bases). CDR3 length: 15 amino acids. Germline loops: CDR1 SGHTA, CDR2 FQGNSA. V was pared by 1 base and J by 4 bases, with 13 bases between. The CDR3 is CASSLGRPQGETQYF. The CDR3 DNA is TGTGCCAGCAGCTTAGGTCGGCCTCAGGGAGAGACCCAGTACTTC.

This clone has only a few counts. This rearrangement joins TRBV27 to TRBJ2-5, with 7 positions matching TRBD2. J gave up 4 bases and V 4 bases, and 3 bases lay outside the gene matches. Germline V gene data show CDR1 as MNHEY and CDR2 as SMNVEV (reference sequence). The CDR3 extends over 13 amino acids. In nucleotides, the CDR3 is TGTGCCAGCAGTTGCGGGAGCTTAGAGACCCAGTACTTC. Translating it yields CASSCGSLETQYF.

This chain joins TRBV30 and TRBJ2-7; D not certain. Germline values: CDR1 GTSNPN, CDR2 SVGIG (reference sequence). CDR3 length: 11 amino acids. Trimming took off 0 bases at V and 6 bases at J, with 6 bases between the two ends. This CDR3 reads CAWSVASEQYF. The CDR3, as DNA: TGTGCCTGGAGTGTGGCAAGCGAGCAGTACTTC.

This clone came up a few times. The genes are TRBV7-2 and TRBJ1-1; D uncertain. CDR3 length equals 14 residues. The germline V gene encodes CDR1 SGHTA and CDR2 FQGNSA. Trimming left V 4 bases short and J 1 base short, with 10 bases between. CDR3 sequence reads: CASSSSHANTEAFF. In DNA, the CDR3 is TGTGCCAGCAGCTCCTCCCACGCGAACACTGAAGCTTTCTTT.

V usage is TRBV7-8 and J usage is TRBJ2-5, with D unresolved. CDR3 size: 13 residues. Germline loops: CDR1 SGHVS, CDR2 FQNEAQ. Trimming pared 5 bases from V and 5 bases from J, leaving 12 bases between. This CDR3 is CASSPEWAETQYF. The CDR3 coding sequence is TGTGCCAGCAGCCCCGAATGGGCCGAGACCCAGTACTTC.

The chain employs TRBV5-1 and TRBJ2-7; 14 bases are shared with TRBD2. Per germline, CDR1 SGHRS and CDR2 YFSETQ. The CDR3 covers 14 residues. V lost 4 bases and J lost 4; bases outside the gene matches: 1. CDR3 sequence: CASSRTSGGYEQYV. CDR3 nucleotides: TGCGCCAGCAGCCGGACTAGCGGGGGGTACGAGCAGTACGTC.

The chain couples TRBV5-4 to TRBJ2-7; D might be TRBD2 (5 bases). Deletions cut 4 bases from V and 6 bases from J, with 20 bases between. The CDR3 covers 15 residues. Germline V lookup: CDR1 SGHNT, CDR2 YYREEE (reference sequence). CDR3 DNA: TGTGCCAGCAGCCCATCGGGGTTAGGAGCGGTCGAGCAGTACTTC. Translating gives CASSPSGLGAVEQYF.

This clone was seen a few times. The V gene is TRBV5-1, the J gene TRBJ1-5, with no clear D. Trimming cost V 4 bases and J 1 base, with 6 bases left between them. Germline V gene data show CDR1 as SGHRS and CDR2 as YFSETQ. There are 13 residues in the CDR3. CDR3 sequence: CASSPTSNQPQHF. The CDR3 nucleotides are TGCGCCAGCAGCCCGACAAGCAATCAGCCCCAGCATTTT.

The chain uses TRBV4-3 and TRBJ1-4, with D unclear. V shed 0 bases and J shed 0 bases, with 5 bases lying between them. This CDR3 is 15 amino acids long. Germline V lookup: CDR1 LGHNA, CDR2 YSLEER. Written as DNA, the CDR3 is TGCGCCAGCAGCCAAGATGGGACAACTAATGAAAAACTGTTTTTT. Amino acids: CASSQDGTTNEKLFF.

J is TRBJ2-6 and V is TRBV5-4; no clear D gene. The CDR3 is 13 amino acids. V was clipped by 5 bases and J by 2 bases, with 5 bases between them. Germline V gene sequence: CDR1 SGHNT, CDR2 YYREEE (reference sequence). The CDR3: CASSSTGANVLTF. CDR3 bases: TGTGCCAGCAGTTCGACTGGGGCCAACGTCCTGACTTTC.

In this sample, this clone turned up a few times. The J gene is TRBJ1-2, the V gene TRBV7-2; D is ambiguous. The ends were cut back, 5 bases at V and 4 bases at J, with 17 bases in the middle. In germline, CDR1 is SGHTA, CDR2 FQGNSA. The CDR3 length is 15 residues. CDR3 amino acids: CASSLTLGVLYGYTF. The CDR3 nucleotides read TGTGCCAGCAGCCTAACCCTGGGCGTACTCTATGGCTACACCTTC.

Remarks on this clone: At one end, the junction sequence differs from germline, possibly due to a read error. The chain joins TRBV5-1 to TRBJ2-5; D unresolved. Germline-derived CDR1 and CDR2 are SGHRS and YFSETQ. The CDR3 totals 12 residues. CDR3 sequence: CASSLGFETQYF. CDR3 DNA: TGCGCCAGTAGCTTGGGTTTTGAGACCCAGTACTTC.

This clone was seen only a few times. This chain connects TRBV6-5 to TRBJ2-3, with D uncertain. The CDR3 is made up of 15 amino acids. CDR1 is MNHEY and CDR2 is SVGAGI in the germline V gene. V lost 8 bases, J lost 0 bases, and 15 bases lay in between. CDR3 in amino acids: CASRLDGISTDTQYF. The CDR3 DNA reads TGTGCCAGCCGCCTGGACGGAATTAGCACAGATACGCAGTATTTT.

This clone was observed many times. V and J are TRBV28 and TRBJ2-7; D remains ambiguous. V was clipped by 4 bases and J by 2 bases, with 9 bases between them. Looked up from germline, CDR1 is MDHEN and CDR2 is SYDVKM. CDR3 size: 13 residues. CDR3 DNA: TGTGCCAGCAGTTATCCTCCCCCCTACGAGCAGTACTTC. Translation: CASSYPPPYEQYF.

Many counts were recorded for this clone. The CDR3 DNA follows: TGCGCCAGCAGCTTGGATTACTACAATGAGCAGTTCTTC. Amino acid sequence: CASSLDYYNEQFF. The rearrangement uses TRBV5-1 and TRBJ2-1; D gene unclear. The CDR3 is made up of 13 amino acids. The V end was cut by 0 bases, the J end by 3 bases, with 4 bases between. Germline V lookup: CDR1 SGHRS, CDR2 YFSETQ.

The chain employs TRBV2 and TRBJ2-5; 10 bases align to TRBD2. V trimming: 4 bases; J trimming: 2 bases; junction bases outside the gene matches: 4. This CDR3 has 15 residues. The germline gives CDR1 SNHLY, CDR2 FYNNEI. Written as DNA, the CDR3 is TGTGCCAGCAGTGCGTCTAGCGGGGGACAAGAGACCCAGTACTTC. Translation: CASSASSGGQETQYF.

This clone was counted a few times. V is TRBV11-2 and J is TRBJ2-1, with TRBD1 as a possible D gene (5 bases). Trimming pared 1 base from V and 8 bases from J, leaving 9 bases between. The CDR3 is 13 residues long. Germline loops: CDR1 SGHAT, CDR2 FQNNGV. The CDR3 nucleotides read TGTGCCAGCAGCTTAGGGGCAGGGTATGAGCAGTTCTTC. Translating gives CASSLGAGYEQFF. Full variable domain (remainder filled in from reference TRBV11-2 and TRBJ2-1): EAGVAQSPRYKIIEKRQSVAFWCNPISGHATLYWYQQILGQGPKLLIQFQNNGVVDDSQLPKDRFSAERLKGVDSTLKIQPAKLEDSAVYLCASSLGAGYEQFFGPGTRLTVL.

The rearrangement uses TRBV5-6 and TRBJ1-1; D remains ambiguous. CDR1 SGHDT and CDR2 YYEEEE come from the germline V gene. The CDR3 extends over 15 amino acids. Trimming took off 0 bases at V and 1 base at J, with 10 bases between the two ends. The CDR3 DNA is TGTGCCAGCAGCTTGGATCCTCGGGGGAACACTGAAGCTTTCTTT. This translates into CASSLDPRGNTEAFF.

This clone was detected only a few times. The V call is TRBV19, the J call TRBJ1-1, with 9 bases lining up with TRBD1. V lost 6 bases to trimming and J lost 11 bases; unmatched junction nucleotides: 4. Germline V gene sequence: CDR1 LNHDA, CDR2 SQIVND (reference sequence). The CDR3 spans 11 residues. The DNA for the CDR3 is TGTGCCAGTAGGGACAGGGGCGCTGCTTTCTTT. Its protein is CASRDRGAAFF.

Regarding this clone: With a much larger clone just one base away, this may be a read error. Other DNA sequences in the sample encode the same CDR3. V and J are TRBV7-8 and TRBJ2-3; D gene ambiguous. V was shortened by 5 bases and J by 3 bases, with 6 bases between the two germline ends. The germline gives CDR1 SGHVS, CDR2 FQNEAQ. The CDR3 extends over 12 amino acids. CDR3 in amino acids: CASSPTTDTQYF. In DNA form, the CDR3 reads TGTGCCAGCAGCCCTACTACAGATACGCAGTATTTT. Variable domain in full (rest from reference TRBV7-8 and TRBJ2-3): GAGVSQSPRYKVAKRGQDVALRCDPISGHVSLFWYQQALGQGPEFLTYFQNEAQLDKSGLPSDRFFAERPEGSVSTLKIQRTQQEDSAVYLCASSPTTDTQYFGPGTRLTVL.